The entry that follows covers one T cell receptor (beta chain) sequence. The CDR3 runs to 16 residues. This sample is part of a study of monozygotic twins with cystic fibrosis. The protocol was immunoSEQ multiplex PCR, while the TCRdb copy is restricted to in-frame clones and leaves out a portion. This table has around 8,800 clones, about 90% appearing once. This TCR was recovered from a boy aged 2 to 10 with cystic fibrosis. Sample: blood. The chain has TRBV1 and TRBJ2-3; the table names TRBD2, a call not compared with the DNA. TRBV1 corresponds to a pseudogene. CDR3 DNA sequence: TGCACCAGCAGCCCGCTCCGCGGGGACCAAGGAGATACGCAGTATTTT. This encodes CTSSPLRGDQGDTQYF.